This passage covers 32 T cell receptor beta chains from one sample sequenced in a study of cytomegalovirus exposure and HLA in healthy donors. The PCR made use of 60 Vbeta and 13 Jbeta primers. Sequencing was performed with immunoSEQ multiplex PCR; in TCRdb, only in-frame clones are kept and a portion is missing. The table has about 190,000 clones, roughly 77% seen once. The sample comprised PBMCs. The receptor source for this set is a man aged 35 to 55 in good health and CMV-seropositive.

The rearrangement links TRBV7-9 to TRBJ1-2, with TRBD1 as a possible D gene (5 bases). Between the trimmed V and J ends, which lost 0 bases and 8 bases, there was a span of 13 bases. Germline CDR1 is SEHNR and CDR2 is FQNEAQ (reference sequence). CDR3 length: 14 residues. The CDR3 nucleotides are TGTGCCAGCAGCTTAGCGTCTGTCCAGGGAGGCTACACCTTC. Its protein product is CASSLASVQGGYTF.

The chain uses TRBV6-6 and TRBJ2-1, with a possible D match to TRBD2 (5 bases). The CDR3 has 12 amino acids. Germline loops: CDR1 MNHNY, CDR2 SVGAGI (reference sequence). V was trimmed by 6 bases and J by 8 bases, leaving 11 bases between them. In DNA form, the CDR3 reads TGTGCCAGCAGAAGAGGGTTCCATGAGCAGTTCTTC. This codes for CASRRGFHEQFF.

This chain joins TRBV19 and TRBJ1-1, with TRBD1 identical over 8 bases. CDR1 and CDR2 (germline): LNHDA, SQIVND (reference sequence). This CDR3 spans 15 amino acids. The V gene end was trimmed by 6 bases and the J gene end by 3 bases; junction bases not matched to a gene: 9. As DNA, the CDR3 is TGTGCCAGTAGGGACAGGACAGGGATCTACACTGAAGCTTTCTTT. This encodes CASRDRTGIYTEAFF.

The chain employs TRBV2 and TRBJ2-6; TRBD1 agrees at 7 bases. Trimming took 7 bases from V and 3 from J; bases not matched to a gene: 12. Germline lookup yields CDR1 SNHLY and CDR2 FYNNEI. There are 17 residues in the CDR3. The CDR3 DNA sequence: TGTGCCAGCAAGACCGCCGAGGGGGCGCATGGGGCCAACGTCCTGACTTTC. It codes for CASKTAEGAHGANVLTF.

The V and J genes are TRBV15 and TRBJ1-1; 7 nucleotides agree with TRBD1. Germline CDR1 reads LNHNV; CDR2 reads YYDKDF (reference sequence). V was clipped by 0 bases and J by 3 bases; unmatched bases: 4. The CDR3 extends over 15 amino acids. The CDR3: CATSRDAGGYTEAFF. For the CDR3, the DNA is TGTGCCACCAGCAGAGATGCAGGGGGGTACACTGAAGCTTTCTTT.

This clone was found a few times. This chain connects TRBV4-2 to TRBJ1-5; D not resolved. V was shortened by 0 bases and J by 3 bases, with 9 bases between the two germline ends. Germline lookup yields CDR1 LGHNA and CDR2 YNFKEQ. The CDR3 runs 15 residues. The CDR3 region is CASSQDYTTNQPQHF. DNA for the CDR3: TGTGCCAGCAGCCAAGATTACACCACCAATCAGCCCCAGCATTTT.

The J gene is TRBJ1-5, the V gene TRBV9; no reliable D call. The germline V gene has CDR1 SGDLS and CDR2 YYNGEE. V lost 0 bases, J lost 10 bases, and 17 bases lay in between. The CDR3 is made up of 15 amino acids. The CDR3 DNA reads as TGTGCCAGCAGCGTAGGTGGGGAGGAGTCAGGCCCCCAGCATTTT. This gives the protein CASSVGGEESGPQHF.

The chain combines TRBV27 with TRBJ2-1; a weak D match, TRBD2 (7 bases). The CDR3 runs to 16 residues. Trimming stripped 4 bases from V and 7 bases from J, with 20 bases between. From germline, CDR1 is MNHEY and CDR2 SMNVEV (reference sequence). The CDR3 DNA reads TGTGCCAGCAGTTCCTTGGGGGGGGGCTTAAATAATGAGCAGTTCTTC. Protein: CASSSLGGGLNNEQFF.

This chain links TRBV19 with TRBJ2-2; 7 bases line up with TRBD1. Germline V gene sequence: CDR1 LNHDA, CDR2 SQIVND (reference sequence). CDR3 length equals 13 residues. With 8 bases clipped from V and 2 bases from J, the junction kept 2 bases outside the gene matches. In DNA form, the CDR3 reads TGTGCCAGTCGGGACAGAAACACCGGGGAGCTGTTTTTT. Translating gives CASRDRNTGELFF.

The genes are TRBV19 and TRBJ2-3; TRBD2 matches 10 bases. Germline V gives CDR1 LNHDA, CDR2 SQIVND (reference sequence). The CDR3 runs 14 residues. The V segment lost 11 bases and the J segment 2 bases; nucleotides outside the gene matches: 7. Here the CDR3 DNA reads TGTGCCTCAAGGACTAGCGGAAACACAGATACGCAGTATTTT. Protein sequence: CASRTSGNTDTQYF.

The chain is built from TRBV6-1 and TRBJ1-4, with no clear D. Trimming cost V 8 bases and J 8 bases, with 21 bases left between them. This CDR3 has 15 amino acids. The V gene's germline CDR1 is MNHNS and CDR2 SASEGT. The CDR3 nucleotides read TGTGCCAGCGTTCGTGCCCAGGTTATCAGGGAAAAACTGTTTTTT. This encodes CASVRAQVIREKLFF.

This clone was observed a few times. The chain combines TRBV29-1 with TRBJ1-1, with unresolved D. V lost 6 bases and J 4 bases, leaving 15 bases between the germline ends. CDR3 length equals 13 residues. Germline V gene lookup returns CDR1 SQVTM and CDR2 ANQGSEA. The CDR3 DNA sequence: TGCAGCGTCCACCTCGGGTTGGGCACTGAAGCTTTCTTT. It specifies CSVHLGLGTEAFF.

J is TRBJ1-2 and V is TRBV10-3; D is perhaps TRBD1 (5 bases). Germline-derived CDR1 and CDR2 are ENHRY and SYGVKD. The CDR3 is 13 residues long. The V end lost 5 bases, the J end lost 5 bases, and 12 bases lay between the germline ends. DNA for the CDR3: TGTGCCATCAGTACCGACAGTCAGTATGGCTACACCTTC. Its translation is CAISTDSQYGYTF.

The gene calls are TRBV27 and TRBJ2-7; no clear D gene. The CDR3 contains 15 residues. Germline CDR1 and CDR2: MNHEY and SMNVEV (reference sequence). Trimming stripped 5 bases from V and 2 bases from J, with 16 bases between. The CDR3 region has the DNA TGTGCCAGCAGTCCCCTCGGAGCGAACGCCTACGAGCAGTACTTC. Protein: CASSPLGANAYEQYF.

CDR3 nucleotide sequence: TGTGCCAGTAGTATAGGTGGAACAGGGGGCGTCGAGCAGTACTTC. This sequence encodes CASSIGGTGGVEQYF. The chain has TRBV19 and TRBJ2-7; the match to TRBD1 covers 9 bases. V lost 1 base to trimming and J lost 6 bases; unmatched junction nucleotides: 7. The CDR3 has 15 amino acids. From germline, CDR1 is LNHDA and CDR2 SQIVND (reference sequence).

The V call is TRBV19, the J call TRBJ2-7; D is perhaps TRBD2 (5 bases). Germline lookup yields CDR1 LNHDA and CDR2 SQIVND (reference sequence). The CDR3 extends over 14 amino acids. Trimming stripped 3 bases from V and 0 bases from J, with 9 bases between. The CDR3 here is CASSIPGSSYEQYF. The CDR3 nucleotides read TGTGCCAGTAGTATTCCGGGGAGCTCCTACGAGCAGTACTTC.

The J gene is TRBJ1-2, the V gene TRBV6-1; 7 bases map to TRBD1. Germline V gene data show CDR1 as MNHNS and CDR2 as SASEGT. The CDR3 is 17 amino acids. V shed 0 bases, J shed 2 bases, and the junction held 9 bases outside the gene matches. CDR3 DNA: TGTGCCAGCAGTGAAGCGGACAGGAAATTCCTCAACTATGGCTACACCTTC. The encoded protein is CASSEADRKFLNYGYTF.

This clone came up a few times. This chain joins TRBV27 and TRBJ1-5; D gene unclear. The CDR3 has 14 amino acids. With 6 bases removed from V and 2 bases from J, the gap between germline ends came to 11 bases. Germline CDR1 MNHEY, CDR2 SMNVEV (reference sequence). The CDR3 DNA sequence: TGTGCCAGCAGGCCCCTCGGTGGCAATCAGCCCCAGCATTTT. This codes for CASRPLGGNQPQHF.

The gene calls are TRBV7-2 and TRBJ1-1, with 9 bases aligning to TRBD1. This CDR3 is 14 amino acids long. From germline, CDR1 is SGHTA and CDR2 FQGNSA. Germline trimming cut 3 bases from V and 3 bases from J; bases unmatched to any gene: 2. CDR3 loop: CASSLTGGDTEAFF. The DNA for the CDR3 is TGTGCCAGCAGCTTGACAGGGGGGGACACTGAAGCTTTCTTT.

The rearrangement joins TRBV5-1 to TRBJ2-2, with TRBD1 as a possible D gene (6 bases). V dropped 1 base and J dropped 3 bases, with 10 bases sitting between them. The length of the CDR3 is 15 residues. The germline V gene encodes CDR1 SGHRS and CDR2 YFSETQ. The CDR3: CASSLRTEHTGELFF. In DNA, the CDR3 is TGCGCCAGCAGCTTGAGGACAGAGCACACCGGGGAGCTGTTTTTT. The entire variable domain, with the rest obtained from reference TRBV5-1 and TRBJ2-2, is as follows: KAGVTQTPRYLIKTRGQQVTLSCSPISGHRSVSWYQQTPGQGLQFLFEYFSETQRNKGNFPGRFSGRQFSNSRSEMNVSTLELGDSALYLCASSLRTEHTGELFFGEGSRLTVL.

This chain links TRBV18 with TRBJ2-1, with a possible D match to TRBD1 (5 bases). V shed 2 bases and J shed 2 bases, with 13 bases lying between them. The CDR3 extends over 16 amino acids. Looked up from germline, CDR1 is KGHSH and CDR2 is LQKENI. This CDR3 is CASSPGAQAAYNEQFF. DNA for the CDR3: TGTGCCAGCTCACCAGGGGCACAGGCCGCCTACAATGAGCAGTTCTTC.

The V call is TRBV6-1, the J call TRBJ2-4; D may be TRBD1 (6 bases). V was clipped by 7 bases and J by 7 bases, with 20 bases between them. Looked up from germline, CDR1 is MNHNS and CDR2 is SASEGT. This CDR3 is 15 amino acids long. CDR3 DNA: TGTGCCAGCATGGGACAAACAGCCTATTGGAACATTCAGTACTTC. The encoded protein is CASMGQTAYWNIQYF.

This clone occurred many times. The chain joins TRBV27 to TRBJ2-1; TRBD2 aligns across 9 bases. Per germline, CDR1 MNHEY and CDR2 SMNVEV (reference sequence). V shed 5 bases, J shed 8 bases, and the junction held 10 bases outside the gene matches. The CDR3 covers 15 residues. In DNA form, the CDR3 reads TGTGCCAGCAGTCCTTTTGCGGGGGGGCCGTATGAGCAGTTCTTC. Translation gives CASSPFAGGPYEQFF.

The rearrangement joins TRBV19 to TRBJ1-3; 7 bases line up with TRBD1. The V segment lost 3 bases and the J segment 0 bases; nucleotides outside the gene matches: 8. Germline V CDR1 and CDR2: LNHDA, SQIVND (reference sequence). The CDR3 covers 17 residues. The CDR3 DNA is TGTGCCAGTAGTATTAGGACAGGAACAGTCTCTGGAAACACCATATATTTT. Its protein product is CASSIRTGTVSGNTIYF.

This sequence joins TRBV11-2 and TRBJ2-5, with 10 positions matching TRBD2. The CDR3 covers 13 residues. The V segment lost 6 bases and the J segment 3 bases; nucleotides outside the gene matches: 1. The germline CDR1 and CDR2 sequences are SGHAT and FQNNGV. The CDR3 bases are TGTGCCAGCAGGCTAGCGGGAGAAGAGACCCAGTACTTC. Its protein is CASRLAGEETQYF.

CDR3 amino acids: CASSQIASGRGTYNEQFF. The DNA of the CDR3 is TGTGCCAGCAGCCAAATAGCGAGTGGGAGGGGGACTTACAATGAGCAGTTCTTC. The chain carries TRBV14 and TRBJ2-1, with TRBD2 as a possible D gene (7 bases). CDR1 SGHDN and CDR2 FVKESK come from the germline V gene. The CDR3 is made up of 18 amino acids. The ends were cut back, 2 bases at V and 4 bases at J, with 21 bases in the middle.

The V call is TRBV13, the J call TRBJ2-3, with TRBD2 matching 9 bases. After removal of 2 bases from V and 5 bases from J, the junction contained 8 bases not matched to a gene. In germline, CDR1 is PRHDT, CDR2 FYEKMQ (reference sequence). The CDR3 runs to 16 residues. The CDR3: CASSLLAGRLVDTQYF. The CDR3 DNA reads as TGTGCCAGCAGCTTACTAGCGGGAAGGTTGGTAGATACGCAGTATTTT.

The chain uses TRBV19 and TRBJ2-1, with 7 bases aligning to TRBD1. V lost 6 bases, J lost 8 bases, and 10 bases stayed unmatched. This CDR3 spans 14 amino acids. The germline gives CDR1 LNHDA, CDR2 SQIVND (reference sequence). The CDR3 sequence is CASRTGQLVDEQFF. Here the CDR3 DNA reads TGTGCCAGTAGGACGGGACAGCTGGTGGATGAGCAGTTCTTC.

This clone occurred a few times. The chain uses TRBV11-3 and TRBJ2-1, with 8 positions matching TRBD2. Looked up from germline, CDR1 is SGHNT and CDR2 is YENEEA. Trimming took 5 bases from V and 7 from J; bases not matched to a gene: 13. The CDR3 totals 16 residues. The chain's CDR3 is CASSLGGREGGNEQFF. In DNA form, the CDR3 reads TGTGCCAGCAGCCTGGGGGGACGGGAGGGGGGGAATGAGCAGTTCTTC.

This sequence joins TRBV6-5 and TRBJ2-7, with 7 bases fitting TRBD2. The CDR3 is 16 amino acids. Losses at the gene ends were 2 bases for V and 0 bases for J; bases not matched to a gene: 7. The germline V gene encodes CDR1 MNHEY and CDR2 SVGAGI. CDR3 in amino acids: CASSYGLADLSYEQYF. The DNA for the CDR3 is TGTGCCAGCAGTTACGGGCTAGCGGACCTCTCCTACGAGCAGTACTTC.

The J gene is TRBJ2-1, the V gene TRBV30; D remains ambiguous. The germline V and J ends were trimmed by 0 bases and 14 bases, with 11 bases remaining between them. Per germline, CDR1 GTSNPN and CDR2 SVGIG (reference sequence). CDR3 length: 11 amino acids. The CDR3, as DNA: TGTGCCTGGAGTGTACGAGGAGTGGAGTTCTTC. It specifies CAWSVRGVEFF.

The chain uses TRBV15 and TRBJ1-2, with D uncertain. CDR3 length equals 15 residues. Germline V CDR1 and CDR2: LNHNV, YYDKDF (reference sequence). The V and J ends lost 0 bases and 4 bases respectively, with 12 bases between them. The CDR3: CATSRDRGVSYGYTF. Written as DNA, the CDR3 is TGTGCCACCAGCAGAGATCGCGGGGTCTCCTATGGCTACACCTTC.